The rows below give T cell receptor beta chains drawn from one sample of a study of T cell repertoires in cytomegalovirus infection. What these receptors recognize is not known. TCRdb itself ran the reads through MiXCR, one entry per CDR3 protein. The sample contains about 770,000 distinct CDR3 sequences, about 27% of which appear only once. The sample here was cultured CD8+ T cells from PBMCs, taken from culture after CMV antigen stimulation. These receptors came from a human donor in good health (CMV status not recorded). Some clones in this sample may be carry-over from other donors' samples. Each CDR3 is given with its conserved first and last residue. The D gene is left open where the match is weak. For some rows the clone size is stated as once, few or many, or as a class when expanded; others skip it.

CDR3aa: CATSTGQGAFTGELFF
CDR3nt: TGTGCCACCAGCACTGGACAGGGGGCTTTCACCGGGGAGCTGTTTTTT
v_gene: TRBV15
abundance: few
j_gene: TRBJ2-2
d_gene: TRBD1

CDR3aa: CASSPNSNSYNEQFF
CDR3nt: TGTGCCAGCTCACCGAACAGCAACTCCTACAATGAGCAGTTCTTC
v_gene: TRBV18
abundance: .
j_gene: TRBJ2-1
d_gene: .

CDR3aa: CASSSATGSWETQYF
CDR3nt: TGTGCTAGCAGCTCGGCGACGGGGTCCTGGGAGACCCAGTACTTC
v_gene: TRBV7-7
abundance: many
j_gene: TRBJ2-5
d_gene: .

CDR3aa: CASSLDLEAFF
CDR3nt: TGTGCCAGCAGCTTAGATCTAGAAGCTTTCTTT
v_gene: TRBV7-9
abundance: many
j_gene: TRBJ1-1
d_gene: .

CDR3aa: CASGRGVRETQYF
CDR3nt: TGTGCCAGCGGACGGGGGGTAAGAGAGACCCAGTACTTC
v_gene: TRBV27
abundance: .
j_gene: TRBJ2-5
d_gene: TRBD2

CDR3aa: CASSHTPGGNEQFF
CDR3nt: TGTGCCAGCAGCCACACGCCGGGAGGGAATGAGCAGTTCTTC
v_gene: TRBV6-5
abundance: .
j_gene: TRBJ2-1
d_gene: TRBD2

CDR3aa: CASSEALPGLAGVGTDTQYF
CDR3nt: TGTGCCAGCAGTGAAGCGCTTCCCGGACTAGCGGGAGTAGGCACAGATACGCAGTATTTT
v_gene: TRBV2
abundance: few
j_gene: TRBJ2-3
d_gene: TRBD2

CDR3aa: CASSLGGYSYEQYF
CDR3nt: TGTGCCAGCAGCCTTGGGGGGTACTCCTACGAGCAGTACTTC
v_gene: TRBV7-2
abundance: many
j_gene: TRBJ2-7
d_gene: .

CDR3aa: CASSLSRVGDTQYF
CDR3nt: TGTGCCAGCAGTTTAAGCAGGGTGGGGGATACGCAGTATTTT
v_gene: TRBV28
abundance: .
j_gene: TRBJ2-3
d_gene: .

CDR3aa: CASSISLGAGNTIYF
CDR3nt: TGTGCCAGCAGTATTAGTTTAGGGGCTGGAAACACCATATATTTT
v_gene: TRBV7-6
abundance: many
j_gene: TRBJ1-3
d_gene: .

CDR3aa: CASSSVTGGSPLHF
CDR3nt: TGTGCCAGCAGCTCTGTGACAGGGGGATCACCCCTCCACTTT
v_gene: TRBV7-6
abundance: .
j_gene: TRBJ1-6
d_gene: TRBD1

CDR3aa: CASTYSVASTNTGELFF
CDR3nt: TGCGCCAGCACCTACTCCGTGGCATCGACGAACACCGGGGAGCTGTTTTTT
v_gene: TRBV4-3
abundance: few
j_gene: TRBJ2-2
d_gene: .

CDR3aa: CAIRAQRDRGSYEQYF
CDR3nt: TGTGCCATCCGAGCACAGCGCGATCGGGGGTCCTACGAGCAGTACTTC
v_gene: TRBV10-3
abundance: .
j_gene: TRBJ2-7
d_gene: .

CDR3aa: CASSLYQTGEKLFF
CDR3nt: TGTGCCAGCAGTTTATACCAGACGGGTGAAAAACTGTTTTTT
v_gene: TRBV27
abundance: .
j_gene: TRBJ1-4
d_gene: .

CDR3aa: CASSQDLGRGGDEQFF
CDR3nt: TGCGCCAGCAGCCAAGATCTCGGCAGGGGAGGCGATGAGCAGTTCTTC
v_gene: TRBV4-1
abundance: .
j_gene: TRBJ2-1
d_gene: .

CDR3aa: CVSSSDTRSYNEQFF
CDR3nt: TGTGTCAGCAGCTCGGACACTCGCTCCTACAATGAGCAGTTCTTC
v_gene: TRBV7-9
abundance: .
j_gene: TRBJ2-1
d_gene: .

CDR3aa: CASSFLQRYEQYF
CDR3nt: TGTGCCAGCAGTTTCTTACAGAGATACGAGCAGTACTTC
v_gene: TRBV27
abundance: .
j_gene: TRBJ2-7
d_gene: .

CDR3aa: CASTQSGSNYNEQFF
CDR3nt: TGTGCCAGCACTCAAAGTGGGTCTAACTACAATGAGCAGTTCTTC
v_gene: TRBV6-1
abundance: .
j_gene: TRBJ2-1
d_gene: .

CDR3aa: CSARTNGLVSDREMAFF
CDR3nt: TGCAGTGCTAGAACTAATGGGTTGGTCTCTGACAGGGAGATGGCTTTCTTT
v_gene: TRBV20-1
abundance: .
j_gene: TRBJ1-1
d_gene: TRBD1

CDR3aa: CASSQSGGESNQPQHF
CDR3nt: TGTGCCAGCAGCCAATCAGGGGGTGAGAGCAATCAGCCCCAGCATTTT
v_gene: TRBV7-9
abundance: .
j_gene: TRBJ1-5
d_gene: TRBD1

CDR3aa: CASSFTGPEQFF
CDR3nt: TGCGCCAGCAGCTTTACGGGGCCTGAGCAGTTCTTC
v_gene: TRBV5-1
abundance: .
j_gene: TRBJ2-1
d_gene: .

CDR3aa: CASSFSGQIYPMNTEAFF
CDR3nt: TGCGCCAGCAGCTTTAGTGGACAGATTTATCCCATGAACACTGAAGCTTTCTTT
v_gene: TRBV5-1
abundance: .
j_gene: TRBJ1-1
d_gene: .

CDR3aa: CASSLVQPNEKLFF
CDR3nt: TGTGCCAGCAGCTTAGTACAACCTAATGAAAAACTGTTTTTT
v_gene: TRBV7-9
abundance: many
j_gene: TRBJ1-4
d_gene: .

CDR3aa: CATSRDNPRTQETQYF
CDR3nt: TGTGCCACCAGCAGAGATAACCCTAGAACCCAAGAGACCCAGTACTTC
v_gene: TRBV15
abundance: .
j_gene: TRBJ2-5
d_gene: .

CDR3aa: CASSLTPDVSYNEQFF
CDR3nt: TGTGCCAGCAGCTTAACACCGGACGTCTCCTACAATGAGCAGTTCTTC
v_gene: TRBV7-6
abundance: many
j_gene: TRBJ2-1
d_gene: .

CDR3aa: CSARPKSSYEQYF
CDR3nt: TGCAGTGCCAGACCAAAAAGCTCCTACGAGCAGTACTTC
v_gene: TRBV20-1
abundance: .
j_gene: TRBJ2-7
d_gene: .

CDR3aa: CASSPGYTF
CDR3nt: TGTGCCAGCTCCCCCGGCTACACCTTC
v_gene: TRBV12-3/TRBV12-4
abundance: many
j_gene: TRBJ1-2
d_gene: .

CDR3aa: CASSYSAGDLAKNIQYF
CDR3nt: TGTGCCAGCAGTTACTCTGCGGGGGATTTAGCCAAAAACATTCAGTACTTC
v_gene: TRBV6-6
abundance: .
j_gene: TRBJ2-4
d_gene: TRBD2

CDR3aa: CATSDLGHSSTDTQYF
CDR3nt: TGTGCCACCAGTGACCTCGGACATTCTAGCACAGATACGCAGTATTTT
v_gene: TRBV24-1
abundance: .
j_gene: TRBJ2-3
d_gene: .

CDR3aa: CASSQAAPGQNYGYTF
CDR3nt: TGTGCCAGCAGCCAAGCCGCTCCGGGACAGAACTATGGCTACACCTTC
v_gene: TRBV4-2
abundance: .
j_gene: TRBJ1-2
d_gene: TRBD1

CDR3aa: CASSRWVGDNQPQHF
CDR3nt: TGTGCCAGCAGCCGCTGGGTCGGGGATAATCAGCCCCAGCATTTT
v_gene: TRBV2
abundance: .
j_gene: TRBJ1-5
d_gene: .

CDR3aa: CASSFGLDNSPLHF
CDR3nt: TGTGCCAGCAGTTTCGGTCTAGATAATTCACCCCTCCACTTT
v_gene: TRBV27
abundance: .
j_gene: TRBJ1-6
d_gene: .

CDR3aa: CASSLSYGNTIYF
CDR3nt: TGTGCCAGCAGCTTATCCTACGGAAACACCATATATTTT
v_gene: TRBV7-8
abundance: many
j_gene: TRBJ1-3
d_gene: .

CDR3aa: CASSQAPGSVGSYEQYF
CDR3nt: TGCGCCAGCAGCCAAGCCCCGGGATCGGTCGGATCCTACGAGCAGTACTTC
v_gene: TRBV4-1
abundance: .
j_gene: TRBJ2-7
d_gene: .

CDR3aa: CASSQGFGSDYGYTF
CDR3nt: TGCGCCAGCAGCCAAGGATTCGGGTCGGACTATGGCTACACCTTC
v_gene: TRBV4-3
abundance: .
j_gene: TRBJ1-2
d_gene: .

CDR3aa: CASSQEDRTGMSLF
CDR3nt: TGCGCCAGCAGCCAAGAGGACAGGACAGGGATGTCCCTCTTT
v_gene: TRBV4-1
abundance: few
j_gene: TRBJ1-1
d_gene: TRBD1

CDR3aa: CSATRDFSSYEQYF
CDR3nt: TGCAGTGCCACCCGGGACTTCAGCTCCTACGAGCAGTACTTC
v_gene: TRBV20-1
abundance: many
j_gene: TRBJ2-7
d_gene: .

CDR3aa: CASSFAASPTDTQYF
CDR3nt: TGTGCCAGCAGCTTCGCAGCCAGCCCCACAGATACGCAGTATTTT
v_gene: TRBV7-9
abundance: .
j_gene: TRBJ2-3
d_gene: .

CDR3aa: CASSHPQGPNSPLHF
CDR3nt: TGTGCCAGCAGCCACCCCCAGGGACCCAATTCACCCCTCCACTTT
v_gene: TRBV7-8
abundance: .
j_gene: TRBJ1-6
d_gene: .

CDR3aa: CASSRTDRVKYREAFF
CDR3nt: TGTGCCAGCAGTCGTACGGACAGGGTCAAATATCGTGAAGCTTTCTTT
v_gene: TRBV6-2/TRBV6-3
abundance: .
j_gene: TRBJ1-1
d_gene: TRBD1

CDR3aa: CASSLMGTQYF
CDR3nt: TGTGCCAGCAGTTTAATGGGGACCCAGTACTTC
v_gene: TRBV12-3/TRBV12-4
abundance: many
j_gene: TRBJ2-5
d_gene: .

CDR3aa: CASSQSGGTYQPQHF
CDR3nt: TGCGCCAGCAGTCAATCGGGAGGGACGTATCAGCCCCAGCATTTT
v_gene: TRBV23-1
abundance: .
j_gene: TRBJ1-5
d_gene: .

CDR3aa: CASSLGAGDTEAFF
CDR3nt: TGTGCCAGCAGCTTAGGAGCAGGGGACACTGAAGCTTTCTTT
v_gene: TRBV27
abundance: many
j_gene: TRBJ1-1
d_gene: .

CDR3aa: CSVVSGNEQYF
CDR3nt: TGCAGCGTTGTCAGTGGGAACGAGCAGTACTTC
v_gene: TRBV29-1
abundance: .
j_gene: TRBJ2-7
d_gene: .

CDR3aa: CASSQDYRGRSYGYTF
CDR3nt: TGCGCCAGCAGCCAAGATTACAGGGGGCGTTCTTATGGCTACACCTTC
v_gene: TRBV4-3
abundance: .
j_gene: TRBJ1-2
d_gene: TRBD1

CDR3aa: CASSQVFPGELFF
CDR3nt: TGTGCCAGCAGCCAAGTATTCCCCGGGGAGCTGTTTTTT
v_gene: TRBV3-1
abundance: .
j_gene: TRBJ2-2
d_gene: .

CDR3aa: CASSPREDTF
CDR3nt: TGTGCCAGCAGCCCCCGGGAGGACACCTTC
v_gene: TRBV9
abundance: .
j_gene: TRBJ1-2
d_gene: .

CDR3aa: CASSQVELALNNEQFF
CDR3nt: TGTGCCAGCAGCCAAGTAGAACTAGCGCTGAACAATGAGCAGTTCTTC
v_gene: TRBV4-2
abundance: few
j_gene: TRBJ2-1
d_gene: TRBD2

CDR3aa: CASSPQRGAHNEQFF
CDR3nt: TGTGCCAGCAGTCCTCAGCGGGGGGCACACAATGAGCAGTTCTTC
v_gene: TRBV27
abundance: .
j_gene: TRBJ2-1
d_gene: TRBD2

CDR3aa: CASSLTGVLGDTQYF
CDR3nt: TGTGCCAGCAGCTTAACTGGGGTCCTCGGAGATACGCAGTATTTT
v_gene: TRBV7-3
abundance: few
j_gene: TRBJ2-3
d_gene: .

CDR3aa: CASRLGELYNEQFF
CDR3nt: TGTGCCAGCAGGCTGGGGGAACTCTACAATGAGCAGTTCTTC
v_gene: TRBV14
abundance: .
j_gene: TRBJ2-1
d_gene: .

CDR3aa: CASSSTGTASYEQYF
CDR3nt: TGTGCCAGCAGCTCTACCGGGACAGCTTCCTACGAGCAGTACTTC
v_gene: TRBV7-9
abundance: .
j_gene: TRBJ2-7
d_gene: TRBD1